These 31 T cell receptor beta chains came from one sample sequenced in a study of regulatory dendritic cells for organ transplantation. Using immunoSEQ multiplex PCR, the repertoire was profiled, and TCRdb retains in-frame clones only, with some absent. The sample carries tens of thousands of clones, around two thirds recorded once. Input material: memory CD4+ T cells from blood. The subset: CD45RO+ memory T cells. These receptors came from a human donor in good health.

V usage is TRBV11-3 and J usage is TRBJ2-7; D might be TRBD1 (6 bases). This CDR3 is built from 14 residues. CDR1 is SGHNT and CDR2 is YENEEA in the germline V gene. The V gene lost 2 bases and the J gene lost 3 bases, with 11 bases spanning the gap. CDR3 nucleotide sequence: TGTGCCAGCAGCTTAAAACAGGGTATCTACGAGCAGTACTTC. Translating it yields CASSLKQGIYEQYF.

The chain employs TRBV5-1 and TRBJ2-2; 7 positions agree with TRBD1. The trim removed 4 bases at V and 3 bases at J, leaving 6 bases unmatched. The CDR3 sequence is 15 residues long. Germline lookup yields CDR1 SGHRS and CDR2 YFSETQ. The CDR3 loop is CASSPRTGDTGELFF. CDR3 bases: TGCGCCAGCAGCCCGAGAACAGGGGACACCGGGGAGCTGTTTTTT.

The chain has TRBV25-1 and TRBJ2-7, with D possibly matching TRBD1 (6 bases). Germline CDR1 MGHDK, CDR2 SYGVNS. The germline V and J ends were trimmed by 1 base and 4 bases, with 14 bases remaining between them. This CDR3 has 15 amino acids. CDR3 DNA sequence: TGTGCCAGCAGTGAATCCCGACAGGCTAGGTACGAGCAGTACTTC. It translates to CASSESRQARYEQYF.

This chain connects TRBV19 to TRBJ1-5, with D possibly TRBD1 on 5 matching bases. The CDR3 has 14 amino acids. V was cut by 1 base and J by 7 bases, with 11 bases left in between. Germline lookup yields CDR1 LNHDA and CDR2 SQIVND (reference sequence). In nucleotides, the CDR3 is TGTGCCAGTAGTATAGGCGGGGGGGGACAGCCCCAGCATTTT. Encoded protein: CASSIGGGGQPQHF.

This chain uses TRBV9 with TRBJ2-3; TRBD2 agrees at 9 bases. This CDR3 region has 15 residues. V shed 0 bases and J 6 bases; nucleotides not matched to a gene: 5. Germline V lookup: CDR1 SGDLS, CDR2 YYNGEE. CDR3 DNA sequence: TGTGCCAGCAGCGTAGGCGGGGGGGCCACCGATACGCAGTATTTT. Translated: CASSVGGGATDTQYF.

A note on this clone: The sample holds other DNA sequences that translate to the same CDR3. The chain uses TRBV2 and TRBJ1-5; D is possibly TRBD1 (6 bases). The CDR3 is made up of 15 amino acids. The ends were cut back, 4 bases at V and 1 base at J, with 11 bases in the middle. Looked up from germline, CDR1 is SNHLY and CDR2 is FYNNEI. The CDR3 region has the DNA TGTGCCAGCAGTGCACAGGGAAACAGCAATCAGCCCCAGCATTTT. This codes for CASSAQGNSNQPQHF.

This chain connects TRBV10-3 to TRBJ2-1; 8 positions agree with TRBD2. The junction had 6 bases not matched to a gene; V was cut back by 6 bases and J by 8 bases. CDR1 and CDR2 (germline): ENHRY, SYGVKD. The CDR3 length is 13 residues. DNA of the CDR3: TGTGCCATCAGGGTAGCGGGACGGGATGAGCAGTTCTTC. Translation gives CAIRVAGRDEQFF.

There are a few counts of this clone. The V and J genes are TRBV6-5 and TRBJ1-1, with D perhaps matching TRBD1 (5 bases). V lost 5 bases to trimming and J lost 1 base, with 11 bases between them. The CDR3 contains 14 residues. CDR1 and CDR2 (germline): MNHEY, SVGAGI. CDR3 region: CASSAETGNTEAFF. The CDR3 coding sequence is TGTGCCAGCAGTGCCGAAACAGGGAACACTGAAGCTTTCTTT.

The V call is TRBV19, the J call TRBJ1-1; the D gene is possibly TRBD1 (6 bases). Trimming left V 3 bases short and J 9 bases short, with 11 bases between. Germline loops: CDR1 LNHDA, CDR2 SQIVND (reference sequence). This CDR3 spans 12 amino acids. The CDR3 is CASSIPQGQAFF. The CDR3 region has the DNA TGTGCCAGTAGTATCCCCCAGGGGCAAGCTTTCTTT.

The chain uses TRBV6-1 and TRBJ1-2; D gene unclear. The CDR3 is 15 amino acids. CDR1 MNHNS and CDR2 SASEGT come from the germline V gene. V was clipped by 2 bases and J by 4 bases, with 14 bases between them. CDR3 sequence: CASSEKGQVPYGYTF. The CDR3 DNA reads as TGTGCCAGCAGTGAAAAAGGTCAGGTCCCCTATGGCTACACCTTC.

This chain links TRBV7-6 with TRBJ2-7, with 9 bases fitting TRBD1. CDR1 is SGHVS and CDR2 is FNYEAQ in the germline V gene. V shed 6 bases, J shed 0 bases, and the junction held 6 bases outside the gene matches. The CDR3 covers 15 residues. CDR3 sequence reads: CASSFGQGLSYEQYF. The CDR3 DNA follows: TGTGCCAGCAGTTTTGGACAGGGGCTCTCCTACGAGCAGTACTTC.

A single count supports this clone. The chain employs TRBV11-3 and TRBJ2-5, with 12 bases lining up with TRBD2. The V and J ends lost 5 bases and 5 bases, in that order; junction bases with no gene match: 15. CDR1 is SGHNT and CDR2 is YENEEA in the germline V gene. The CDR3 extends over 18 amino acids. The CDR3 here is CASSPSPSLAGGRETQYF. As DNA, the CDR3 is TGTGCCAGCAGCCCCAGCCCCTCTCTAGCGGGGGGGCGGGAGACCCAGTACTTC. Filled out from reference TRBV11-3 and TRBJ2-5, the complete variable domain reads EAGVVQSPRYKIIEKKQPVAFWCNPISGHNTLYWYLQNLGQGPELLIRYENEEAVDDSQLPKDRFSAERLKGVDSTLKIQPAELGDSAVYLCASSPSPSLAGGRETQYFGPGTRLLVL.

The chain links TRBV27 to TRBJ2-5, with 7 bases lining up with TRBD2. V lost 2 bases and J lost 5; bases outside the gene matches: 2. Germline CDR1 is MNHEY and CDR2 is SMNVEV (reference sequence). The CDR3 runs to 13 residues. The CDR3 DNA reads as TGTGCCAGCAGTTTAAACGGGGGGGAGACCCAGTACTTC. Residues: CASSLNGGETQYF.

This sequence joins TRBV6-1 and TRBJ2-1; perhaps TRBD2 as D (6 bases). The germline CDR1 and CDR2 sequences are MNHNS and SASEGT. Trimming shortened V by 2 bases and J by 1 base, and 9 bases separated the two germline ends. This CDR3 region has 15 residues. The DNA for the CDR3 is TGTGCCAGCAGTGAATTTGGGGGGTCCTACAATGAGCAGTTCTTC. It codes for CASSEFGGSYNEQFF.

The chain combines TRBV2 with TRBJ2-2; 8 bases fit TRBD1. Per germline, CDR1 SNHLY and CDR2 FYNNEI. The CDR3 contains 14 residues. The ends lost 6 bases at V and 0 bases at J; junction bases unmatched: 0. CDR3 sequence: CASRQGANTGELFF. DNA of the CDR3: TGTGCCAGCAGACAGGGGGCGAACACCGGGGAGCTGTTTTTT.

V and J are TRBV18 and TRBJ2-3, with a tentative D call TRBD2 (7 bases). The V and J ends lost 6 bases and 1 base respectively, with 17 bases between them. Germline V CDR1 and CDR2: KGHSH, LQKENI. CDR3 length: 16 residues. DNA of the CDR3: TGTGCCAGCTCCTCGTCTATCGGGGGGCGCACAGATACGCAGTATTTT. Its protein is CASSSSIGGRTDTQYF.

The V and J genes are TRBV27 and TRBJ1-2; 11 bases map to TRBD1. The ends lost 3 bases at V and 6 bases at J; junction bases unmatched: 6. This CDR3 has 15 residues. CDR1 and CDR2 from the germline V gene are MNHEY and SMNVEV (reference sequence). The CDR3 DNA follows: TGTGCCAGCAGTTTCGGACAGGGGGCCCTGAATGGCTACACCTTC. Amino acids: CASSFGQGALNGYTF.

This chain uses TRBV19 with TRBJ1-5; 8 nucleotides line up with TRBD1. The junction had 12 bases not matched to a gene; V was cut back by 8 bases and J by 3 bases. CDR1 is LNHDA, CDR2 SQIVND, per germline (reference sequence). This CDR3 has 16 residues. CDR3 loop: CASRPVQGAANQPQHF. CDR3 nucleotide sequence: TGTGCCAGTCGCCCGGTGCAGGGGGCAGCCAATCAGCCCCAGCATTTT.

This clone was observed a single time. The chain uses TRBV2 and TRBJ2-7; D is uncertain. The CDR3 has 13 amino acids. Looked up from germline, CDR1 is SNHLY and CDR2 is FYNNEI. With 5 bases removed from V and 6 bases from J, the gap between germline ends came to 14 bases. In DNA, the CDR3 is TGTGCCAGCAGTACCTTACGCCGCGGCGAGCAGTACTTC. As protein: CASSTLRRGEQYF.

The J gene is TRBJ2-7, the V gene TRBV4-3; possible D gene TRBD1, 5 bases. In germline, CDR1 is LGHNA, CDR2 YSLEER. V was trimmed by 3 bases and J by 3 bases, leaving 12 bases between them. This CDR3 contains 14 residues. The CDR3 loop is CASSQDMLSYEQYF. As DNA, the CDR3 is TGCGCCAGCAGCCAGGACATGTTGAGCTACGAGCAGTACTTC.

This sequence joins TRBV23-1 and TRBJ2-1; 12 positions match TRBD1. TRBV23-1 is reported as an ORF; its role is uncertain. The CDR3 is 15 residues long. V lost 8 bases to trimming and J lost 6 bases; unmatched junction nucleotides: 8. CDR3 sequence: CASVEPGQGANEQFF. DNA of the CDR3: TGCGCCAGCGTTGAACCGGGACAGGGGGCCAATGAGCAGTTCTTC.

This chain connects TRBV9 to TRBJ2-3; D might be TRBD1 (6 bases). The CDR3 length is 14 residues. V lost 6 bases and J lost 0, with 11 bases in between. The germline CDR1 and CDR2 sequences are SGDLS and YYNGEE. This CDR3 reads CASNRDTSTDTQYF. The DNA of the CDR3 is TGTGCCAGCAACAGGGACACTAGCACAGATACGCAGTATTTT.

The CDR3 reads CASSYTGGSYEQYF. The CDR3 nucleotides are TGTGCCAGTAGTTACACAGGGGGATCCTACGAGCAGTACTTC. This chain links TRBV19 with TRBJ2-7, with TRBD1 matching over 8 bases. V shed 5 bases, J shed 1 base, and the junction held 4 bases outside the gene matches. The CDR3 consists of 14 residues. Germline CDR1 LNHDA, CDR2 SQIVND (reference sequence).

The gene calls are TRBV7-6 and TRBJ2-3; TRBD2 matches 9 bases. This CDR3 has 15 amino acids. Germline V CDR1 and CDR2: SGHVS, FNYEAQ. J was trimmed by 2 bases and V by 5 bases; bases with no gene match: 5. The CDR3 loop is CASSPRLAATDTQYF. In nucleotides, the CDR3 is TGTGCCAGCAGCCCCCGACTAGCGGCCACAGATACGCAGTATTTT.

V gene TRBV6-5 combines with J gene TRBJ1-1; no definite D call. V lost 7 bases to trimming and J lost 11 bases, with 17 bases between them. Germline V gene data show CDR1 as MNHEY and CDR2 as SVGAGI. The CDR3 consists of 12 residues. The CDR3 DNA sequence: TGTGCCAGCACCGACAACGTTTGGAGGGCTTTCTTT. Protein product: CASTDNVWRAFF.

This clone has a single count. CDR3 DNA: TGTGCCAGCAGCCTCGAAAGGAATGGACAGACGGGCTACACCTTC. Protein product: CASSLERNGQTGYTF. The gene calls are TRBV4-2 and TRBJ1-2; maybe TRBD1 (6 bases). Trimming left V 4 bases short and J 8 bases short, with 20 bases between. The CDR3 runs to 15 residues. Germline-derived CDR1 and CDR2 are LGHNA and YNFKEQ.

This chain uses TRBV11-3 with TRBJ2-1, with TRBD2 identical over 9 bases. Trimming cost V 3 bases and J 0 bases; bases outside gene matches: 9. This CDR3 is 18 amino acids long. The germline CDR1 and CDR2 sequences are SGHNT and YENEEA. The CDR3: CASSFASGGWSSYNEQFF. The CDR3 nucleotides are TGTGCCAGCAGCTTCGCCAGCGGGGGGTGGAGCTCCTACAATGAGCAGTTCTTC.

The chain couples TRBV6-6 to TRBJ1-1; 9 bases are a match to TRBD1. Germline trimming cut 4 bases from V and 1 base from J; bases unmatched to any gene: 7. This CDR3 contains 16 residues. Germline V gives CDR1 MNHNY, CDR2 SVGAGI (reference sequence). The CDR3 sequence: CASSSGQGSENTEAFF. In DNA form, the CDR3 reads TGTGCCAGCAGTTCGGGACAGGGCTCTGAGAACACTGAAGCTTTCTTT.

CDR3 nucleotides: TGTGCCAGCAACGAGGGAGGGGGAACTCAGCCCCAGCATTTT. Amino acid sequence: CASNEGGGTQPQHF. The chain has TRBV2 and TRBJ1-5; tentative D call: TRBD1 (6 bases). V lost 7 bases and J 6 bases, leaving 16 bases between the germline ends. CDR3 length equals 14 residues. CDR1 is SNHLY and CDR2 is FYNNEI in the germline V gene.

The V gene is TRBV12-5, the J gene TRBJ2-7; D is unclear. V lost 2 bases, J lost 5 bases, and 13 bases lay in between. The V gene's germline CDR1 is LGHNT and CDR2 FRNRAP. The CDR3 is made up of 14 amino acids. CDR3 coding DNA: TGTGCTAGTGGTTTGCTCTCCGGGTCCCACGAGCAGTACTTC. Its translation is CASGLLSGSHEQYF. The full variable domain, rest sourced from reference TRBV12-5 and TRBJ2-7, is DARVTQTPRHKVTEMGQEVTMRCQPILGHNTVFWYRQTMMQGLELLAYFRNRAPLDDSGMPKDRFSAEMPDATLATLKIQPSEPRDSAVYFCASGLLSGSHEQYFGPGTRLTVT.

This clone was counted between two and nine times. The V call is TRBV5-1, the J call TRBJ2-5, with D unclear. Trimming removed 3 bases at V and 1 base at J, with 10 bases between. The CDR3 runs 14 residues. Germline V lookup: CDR1 SGHRS, CDR2 YFSETQ. DNA of the CDR3: TGCGCCAGCAGCTCGTATGTCGGCCAAGAGACCCAGTACTTC. Residues: CASSSYVGQETQYF.